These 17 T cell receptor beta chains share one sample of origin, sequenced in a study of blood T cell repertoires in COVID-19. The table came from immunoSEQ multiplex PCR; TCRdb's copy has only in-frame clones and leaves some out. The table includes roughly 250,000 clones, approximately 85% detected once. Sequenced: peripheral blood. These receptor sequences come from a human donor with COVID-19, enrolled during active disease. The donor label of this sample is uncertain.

CDR3 in amino acids: CASSFGTSDGEQYF. The CDR3 DNA sequence: TGTGCCAGCAGCTTCGGGACTAGCGATGGGGAGCAGTACTTC. The V and J genes are TRBV7-2 and TRBJ2-7; the match to TRBD2 covers 10 bases. J lost 7 bases, V lost 3 bases, and 6 bases had no gene match. This CDR3 is 14 amino acids long. Germline-derived CDR1 and CDR2 are SGHTA and FQGNSA.

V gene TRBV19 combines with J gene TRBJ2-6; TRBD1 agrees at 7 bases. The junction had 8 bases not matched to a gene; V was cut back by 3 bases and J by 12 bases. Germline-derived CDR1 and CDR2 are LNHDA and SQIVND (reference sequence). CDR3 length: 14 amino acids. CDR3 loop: CASSIGTASVVLTF. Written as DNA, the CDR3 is TGTGCCAGTAGTATTGGGACAGCCTCTGTCGTCCTGACTTTC.

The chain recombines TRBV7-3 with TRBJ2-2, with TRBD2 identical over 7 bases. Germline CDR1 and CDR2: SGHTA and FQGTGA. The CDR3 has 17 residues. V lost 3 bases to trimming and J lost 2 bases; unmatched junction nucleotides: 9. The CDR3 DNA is TGTGCCAGCAGCTTGCGGACGGGAGGACTTAACACCGGGGAGCTGTTTTTT. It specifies CASSLRTGGLNTGELFF.

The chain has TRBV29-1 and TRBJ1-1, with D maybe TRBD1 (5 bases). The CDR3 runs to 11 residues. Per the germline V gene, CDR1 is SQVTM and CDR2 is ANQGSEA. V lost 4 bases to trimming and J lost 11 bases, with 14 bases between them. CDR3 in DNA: TGCAGCGTTGGGGGGGAAAAGTCGGCTTTCTTT. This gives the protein CSVGGEKSAFF.

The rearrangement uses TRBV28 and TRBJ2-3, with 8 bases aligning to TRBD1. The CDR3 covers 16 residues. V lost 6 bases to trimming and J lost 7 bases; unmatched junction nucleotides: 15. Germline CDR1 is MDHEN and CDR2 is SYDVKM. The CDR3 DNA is TGTGCCAGCAGCAGGCGACAGGGGCTACCATCCTATACGCAGTATTTT. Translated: CASSRRQGLPSYTQYF.

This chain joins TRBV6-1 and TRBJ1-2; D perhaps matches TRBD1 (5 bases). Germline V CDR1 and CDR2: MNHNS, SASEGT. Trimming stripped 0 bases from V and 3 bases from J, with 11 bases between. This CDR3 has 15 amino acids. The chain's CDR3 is CASSEAPGGYYGYTF. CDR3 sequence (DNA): TGTGCCAGCAGTGAAGCCCCCGGGGGGTACTATGGCTACACCTTC.

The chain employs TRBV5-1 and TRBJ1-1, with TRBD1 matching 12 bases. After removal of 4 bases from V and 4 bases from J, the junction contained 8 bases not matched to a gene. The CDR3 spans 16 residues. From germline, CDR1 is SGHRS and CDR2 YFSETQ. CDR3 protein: CASSPRDRGRITEAFF. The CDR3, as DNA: TGCGCCAGCAGCCCCCGGGACAGGGGGCGTATCACTGAAGCTTTCTTT.

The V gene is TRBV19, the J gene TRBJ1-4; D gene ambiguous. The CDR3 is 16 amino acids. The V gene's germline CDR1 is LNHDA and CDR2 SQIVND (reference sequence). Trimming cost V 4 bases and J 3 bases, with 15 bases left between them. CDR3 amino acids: CASSTAPGSANEKLFF. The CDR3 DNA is TGTGCCAGTAGTACGGCCCCGGGTTCGGCTAATGAAAAACTGTTTTTT.

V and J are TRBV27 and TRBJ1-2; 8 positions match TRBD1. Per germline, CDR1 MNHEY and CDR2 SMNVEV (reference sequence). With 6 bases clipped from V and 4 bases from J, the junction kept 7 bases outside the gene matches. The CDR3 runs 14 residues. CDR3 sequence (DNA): TGTGCCAGCAGAACAGGGGGTTCGGGCTATGGCTACACCTTC. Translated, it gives CASRTGGSGYGYTF.

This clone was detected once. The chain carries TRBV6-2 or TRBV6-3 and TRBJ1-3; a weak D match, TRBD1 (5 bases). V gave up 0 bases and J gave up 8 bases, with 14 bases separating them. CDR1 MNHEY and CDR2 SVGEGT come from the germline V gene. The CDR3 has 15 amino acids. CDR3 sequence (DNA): TGTGCCAGCAGTTACTCGGGGCCCGCCGAAGACACCATATATTTT. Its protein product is CASSYSGPAEDTIYF.

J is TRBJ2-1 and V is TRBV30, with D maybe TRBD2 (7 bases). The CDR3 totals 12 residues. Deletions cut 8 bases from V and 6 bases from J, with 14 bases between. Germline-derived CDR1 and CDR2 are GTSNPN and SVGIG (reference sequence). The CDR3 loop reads CAGGGPSNEQFF. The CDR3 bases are TGTGCCGGGGGGGGGCCAAGCAATGAGCAGTTCTTC. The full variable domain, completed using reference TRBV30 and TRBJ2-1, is SQTIHQWPATLVQPVGSPLSLECTVEGTSNPNLYWYRQAAGRGLQLLFYSVGIGQISSEVPQNLSASRPQDRQFILSSKKLLLSDSGFYLCAGGGPSNEQFFGPGTRLTVL.

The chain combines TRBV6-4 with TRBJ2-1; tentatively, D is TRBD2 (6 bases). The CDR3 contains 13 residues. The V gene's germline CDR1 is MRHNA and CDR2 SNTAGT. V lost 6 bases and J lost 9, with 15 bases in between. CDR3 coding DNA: TGTGCCAGCAGCCGGGAGTTCCTGGGTGAGCAGTTCTTC. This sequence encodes CASSREFLGEQFF.

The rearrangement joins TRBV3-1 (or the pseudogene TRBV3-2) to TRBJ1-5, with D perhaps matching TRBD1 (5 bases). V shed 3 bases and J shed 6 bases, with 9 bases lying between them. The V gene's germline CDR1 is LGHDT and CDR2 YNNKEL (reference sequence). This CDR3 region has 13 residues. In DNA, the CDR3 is TGTGCCAGCAGCCAGGGGGGTGGTCAGCCCCAGCATTTT. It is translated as CASSQGGGQPQHF.

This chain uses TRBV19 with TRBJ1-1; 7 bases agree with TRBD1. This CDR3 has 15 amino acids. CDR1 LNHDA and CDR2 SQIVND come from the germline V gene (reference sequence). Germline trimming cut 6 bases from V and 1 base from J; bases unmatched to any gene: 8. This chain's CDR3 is CASREIGGENTEAFF. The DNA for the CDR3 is TGTGCCAGTAGAGAGATAGGGGGCGAGAACACTGAAGCTTTCTTT.

The CDR3: CASSVSGSYNEQFF. The CDR3 DNA reads TGTGCCAGCAGCGTAAGCGGGTCCTACAATGAGCAGTTCTTC. The chain recombines TRBV9 with TRBJ2-1, with TRBD2 as a possible D gene (6 bases). The V end was cut by 1 base, the J end by 1 base, with 6 bases between. Germline V gene data show CDR1 as SGDLS and CDR2 as YYNGEE. The CDR3 is 14 residues long.

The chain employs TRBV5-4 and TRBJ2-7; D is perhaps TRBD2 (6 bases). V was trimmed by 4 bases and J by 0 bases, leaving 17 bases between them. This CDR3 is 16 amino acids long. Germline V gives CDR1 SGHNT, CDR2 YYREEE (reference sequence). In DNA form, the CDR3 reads TGTGCCAGCAGCGGGGGGACTTTCAGGTCCTCCTACGAGCAGTACTTC. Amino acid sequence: CASSGGTFRSSYEQYF.

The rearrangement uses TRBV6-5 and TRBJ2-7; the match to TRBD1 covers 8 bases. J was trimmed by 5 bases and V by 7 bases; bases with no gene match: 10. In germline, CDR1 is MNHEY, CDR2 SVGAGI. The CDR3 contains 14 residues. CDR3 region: CASKPTGGLHEQYF. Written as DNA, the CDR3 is TGTGCCAGCAAGCCAACAGGGGGGCTACACGAGCAGTACTTC.